These 25 T cell receptor beta chains were all obtained from the same sample, sequenced in a study of blood T cells in healthy people across ages. The authors ran a second PCR of 7 to 11 cycles using a sample-barcoded 5' primer and a J-beta primer mix. MiXCR, applied by TCRdb to the 5' RACE reads, yields one record per CDR3 protein. The sample shows about 800,000 distinct CDR3 sequences, roughly 25% of them seen only once. The same sample was also used in a study of T cells of mothers and their children.

Material for sequencing was blood. The receptors shown here come from a boy between 10 and 17 years old in good health.

The J gene is TRBJ2-7, the V gene TRBV12-3 or TRBV12-4; 7 bases are a match to TRBD2. The CDR3 covers 14 residues. J was trimmed by 2 bases and V by 7 bases; bases with no gene match: 8. In DNA form, the CDR3 reads TGTGCCAGCACCCCCCAAGCGGGGCCCTACGAGCAGTACTTC. This sequence encodes CASTPQAGPYEQYF.

V is TRBV7-9 and J is TRBJ2-1, with 7 nucleotides matching TRBD2. This CDR3 spans 16 amino acids. With 1 base clipped from V and 4 bases from J, the junction kept 7 bases outside the gene matches. CDR1 and CDR2 from the germline V gene are SEHNR and FQNEAQ (reference sequence). The CDR3 sequence is CASSLEIAGVYNEQFF. CDR3 bases: TGTGCCAGCAGCTTAGAAATAGCGGGCGTTTACAATGAGCAGTTCTTC.

The V call is TRBV21-1, the J call TRBJ1-2; whether TRBD1, the table's D call, matches the DNA was not checked. TRBV21-1 is a known pseudogene. This CDR3 has 14 residues. The CDR3 loop reads CASSKLQGSYGYTF. CDR3 sequence (DNA): TGTGCCAGCAGCAAACTACAGGGAAGCTATGGCTACACCTTC.

In its sample, this clonotype was seen a few times. The J gene is TRBJ2-3, the V gene TRBV5-6, with D hard to call. V gave up 2 bases and J gave up 6 bases, with 16 bases separating them. CDR1 is SGHDT and CDR2 is YYEEEE in the germline V gene. This CDR3 region has 15 residues. The CDR3 DNA is TGTGCCAGCAGCTTTGGACCCTCTCCGGCGGATACGCAGTATTTT. Protein: CASSFGPSPADTQYF.

Notes on this clonotype: A junction end diverges from the germline sequence, so it may reflect a read error. V usage is TRBV25-1 and J usage is TRBJ2-3, with D unclear. The germline CDR1 and CDR2 sequences are MGHDK and SYGVNS. The CDR3 is made up of 12 amino acids. The CDR3 protein is CASNEYGYTQYF. The DNA for the CDR3 is TGTGCCAGCAATGAATATGGGTATACGCAGTATTTT.

The genes are TRBV7-8 and TRBJ2-5; the D gene is possibly TRBD2 (5 bases). The J call may be wrong; the DNA end is better matched by TRBJ2-1. CDR3 length equals 16 residues. Germline V gives CDR1 SGHVS, CDR2 FQNEAQ. The CDR3 sequence: CASSLESLLLRGEQFF. CDR3 nucleotides: TGTGCCAGCAGCTTAGAGTCACTCTTATTACGGGGTGAGCAGTTCTTC.

The table lists this clonotype with a few counts. This chain connects TRBV28 to TRBJ1-2, with TRBD1 identical over 7 bases. The V gene's germline CDR1 is MDHEN and CDR2 SYDVKM. Losses at the gene ends were 6 bases for V and 8 bases for J; bases not matched to a gene: 9. There are 13 residues in the CDR3. This CDR3 is CASSLGQPWGYTF. CDR3 DNA: TGTGCCAGCAGCCTGGGACAGCCTTGGGGCTACACCTTC.

This clonotype appeared many times. V and J are TRBV28 and TRBJ2-1; the D call may be TRBD1 or TRBD2 (5 bases each). The V end lost 7 bases, the J end lost 2 bases, and 21 bases lay between the germline ends. Germline-derived CDR1 and CDR2 are MDHEN and SYDVKM. The CDR3 spans 17 residues. This chain's CDR3 is CASTVVGSPGPYNEQFF. CDR3 DNA: TGTGCCAGCACGGTGGTAGGGTCCCCGGGGCCCTACAATGAGCAGTTCTTC.

In the case of this clonotype: The junction and the germline gene differ at one end; a read error may be behind it. The chain recombines TRBV12-3 or TRBV12-4 with TRBJ2-1; TRBD2 matches 11 bases. The CDR3 has 15 amino acids. DNA for the CDR3: TGTGCCAGCAGTTTACGGGCACTAGCGGGAGCCGAGCGGTACTTC. It encodes CASSLRALAGAERYF.

This clonotype has just a few counts. The chain employs TRBV20-1 and TRBJ2-7, with D hard to call. The CDR3 is 13 residues long. Trimming left V 2 bases short and J 3 bases short, with 11 bases between. CDR1 DFQATT and CDR2 SNEGSKA come from the germline V gene (reference sequence). The DNA for the CDR3 is TGCAGTGCTAGATTTTCGGGCGGCTACGAGCAGTACTTC. It translates to CSARFSGGYEQYF.

The V call is TRBV12-3 or TRBV12-4, the J call TRBJ1-5; 10 positions match TRBD1. The ends lost 6 bases at V and 0 bases at J; junction bases unmatched: 17. The CDR3 has 20 amino acids. The CDR3 loop reads CASRKTDKTGGPYSNQPQHF. In DNA, the CDR3 is TGTGCCAGCAGGAAAACCGATAAGACAGGGGGCCCTTATAGCAATCAGCCCCAGCATTTT.

This clonotype has ten or more counts. The gene calls are TRBV9 and TRBJ2-1; D gene ambiguous. The CDR3 runs 11 residues. Trimming pared 0 bases from V and 5 bases from J, leaving 0 bases between. Germline loops: CDR1 SGDLS, CDR2 YYNGEE. The CDR3 sequence is CASSVDNEQFF. The CDR3 DNA reads as TGTGCCAGCAGCGTAGACAATGAGCAGTTCTTC.

This chain connects TRBV28 to TRBJ1-1; D is undetermined. V gave up 6 bases and J gave up 4 bases, with 9 bases separating them. This CDR3 has 12 residues. Germline CDR1 MDHEN, CDR2 SYDVKM. This CDR3 is CASRDDITEAFF. In nucleotides, the CDR3 is TGTGCCAGCAGAGACGACATCACTGAAGCTTTCTTT.

Only a few counts were recorded for this clonotype. The chain combines TRBV27 with TRBJ2-3; 8 bases are shared with TRBD2. The ends lost 11 bases at V and 2 bases at J; junction bases unmatched: 12. The germline V gene has CDR1 MNHEY and CDR2 SMNVEV (reference sequence). The CDR3 length is 15 residues. The CDR3 DNA reads TGTGCCGCAGCGAGCAAGCGGGAGTCCACAGATACGCAGTATTTT. It is translated as CAAASKRESTDTQYF.

The chain joins TRBV20-1 to TRBJ2-7; the match to TRBD1 covers 7 bases. V was clipped by 0 bases and J by 0 bases; unmatched bases: 5. This CDR3 region has 15 residues. Per the germline V gene, CDR1 is DFQATT and CDR2 is SNEGSKA (reference sequence). In DNA form, the CDR3 reads TGCAGTGCTAGAGATAAGGACAGGAGCTCCTACGAGCAGTACTTC. Protein: CSARDKDRSSYEQYF.

The chain links TRBV6-2 or TRBV6-3 to TRBJ1-5; TRBD1 might be the D (6 bases). This CDR3 contains 15 residues. The V and J ends lost 7 bases and 7 bases respectively, with 20 bases between them. Per the germline V gene, CDR1 is MNHEY and CDR2 is SVGEGT. This chain's CDR3 is CASTTRGGPMQPQHF. The CDR3 DNA reads as TGTGCCAGCACCACTCGGGGGGGGCCAATGCAGCCCCAGCATTTT.

This clonotype has just a few counts. The chain combines TRBV20-1 with TRBJ1-4; TRBD1 matches 8 bases. The CDR3 length is 14 residues. V was clipped by 4 bases and J by 6 bases; unmatched bases: 7. Germline-derived CDR1 and CDR2 are DFQATT and SNEGSKA (reference sequence). The CDR3 loop reads CSAKPGQAHEKLFF. The CDR3 region has the DNA TGCAGTGCTAAGCCGGGACAGGCCCATGAAAAACTGTTTTTT.

A few counts support this clonotype. CDR3 sequence reads: CASSLGGGPNEKLFF. The DNA of the CDR3 is TGTGCCAGCAGCTTAGGGGGGGGACCTAATGAAAAACTGTTTTTT. The chain links TRBV11-2 to TRBJ1-4; perhaps TRBD1 as D (5 bases). This CDR3 is 15 amino acids long. Germline V lookup: CDR1 SGHAT, CDR2 FQNNGV. The V and J ends lost 1 base and 3 bases respectively, with 9 bases between them.

This sequence joins TRBV2 and TRBJ2-6; unclear D gene. This CDR3 has 12 amino acids. V was cut by 7 bases and J by 4 bases, with 5 bases left in between. Germline CDR1 is SNHLY and CDR2 is FYNNEI. The CDR3, as DNA: TGTGCCAGCAATGACGGGGCCAACGTCCTGACTTTC. This translates into CASNDGANVLTF.

This clonotype has only a few counts. The V and J genes are TRBV29-1 and TRBJ2-4, with 8 bases matching TRBD1. The germline gives CDR1 SQVTM, CDR2 ANQGSEA. The V and J ends lost 8 bases and 3 bases, in that order; junction bases with no gene match: 6. There are 13 residues in the CDR3. The CDR3 here is CSILQGDKNIQYF. The CDR3 bases are TGCAGCATACTACAGGGGGACAAAAACATTCAGTACTTC.

The chain has TRBV18 and TRBJ1-1; 8 bases align to TRBD1. The CDR3 runs 17 residues. Germline values: CDR1 KGHSH, CDR2 LQKENI. Germline trimming cut 0 bases from V and 1 base from J; bases unmatched to any gene: 7. CDR3: CASSPPAAGGKNTEAFF. The DNA for the CDR3 is TGTGCCAGCTCACCACCGGCGGCAGGGGGCAAGAACACTGAAGCTTTCTTT.

This clonotype was seen only a few times. V gene TRBV20-1 combines with J gene TRBJ1-5, with no clear D. This CDR3 spans 14 amino acids. V shed 5 bases and J shed 1 base, with 12 bases lying between them. Per the germline V gene, CDR1 is DFQATT and CDR2 is SNEGSKA (reference sequence). CDR3: CSAQPGPSNQPQHF. In DNA, the CDR3 is TGCAGTGCTCAGCCGGGTCCAAGCAATCAGCCCCAGCATTTT.

The chain joins TRBV28 to TRBJ2-5; 8 nucleotides agree with TRBD1. CDR1 is MDHEN and CDR2 is SYDVKM in the germline V gene. This CDR3 is built from 15 residues. The J segment lost 0 bases and the V segment lost 5 bases, leaving 5 bases of the junction unmatched. The CDR3 region is CASSRDRPYQETQYF. For the CDR3, the DNA is TGTGCCAGCAGTCGGGACAGGCCGTACCAAGAGACCCAGTACTTC.

Of note for this clonotype: The junction does not match germline at one end; this may be a read error. The V call is TRBV7-9, the J call TRBJ2-7, with 7 bases aligning to TRBD1. CDR1 is SEHNR, CDR2 FQNEAQ, per germline (reference sequence). This CDR3 comprises 14 residues. In DNA form, the CDR3 reads TGTACCAGCAGCTCCCGGACAGGAACCTACGAGCAGTACTTC. It codes for CTSSSRTGTYEQYF.

The chain links TRBV20-1 to TRBJ2-2, with D unclear. Germline CDR1 DFQATT, CDR2 SNEGSKA (reference sequence). The CDR3 extends over 10 amino acids. V gave up 7 bases and J gave up 6 bases, with 6 bases separating them. CDR3 region: CSVGAGELFF. The CDR3 coding sequence is TGCAGTGTTGGTGCCGGGGAGCTGTTTTTT.